This TCR beta chain was documented in a study of blood T cell repertoires in COVID-19. The germline CDR1 and CDR2 sequences are SEHNR and FQNEAQ (reference sequence). V was clipped by 5 bases and J by 0 bases, with 17 bases between them. The CDR3 contains 16 residues. Clones were read by immunoSEQ multiplex PCR, and TCRdb kept only the in-frame ones, dropping some. The sample comprises 250,000 to 350,000 clones, around 92% of which are singletons, and 2.5% to 3.5% rests with the top ten. The source material was PBMCs or T cells enriched from blood (not recorded which). This clonotype originated in a woman aged 45 to 65 who had been exposed to COVID-19. V and J are TRBV7-9 and TRBJ2-7; a weak D match, TRBD1 (6 bases). CDR3: CASSALGAGDSYEQYF. The CDR3 DNA reads as TGTGCCAGCAGCGCACTGGGGGCAGGGGACTCCTACGAGCAGTACTTC.